This TCR beta chain was captured by sequencing in a study of blood T cells in healthy people across ages. Study-wide findings and caveats: Researchers said unsorted PBMCs prevented a conclusive naive versus antigen-experienced comparison.

There were at least 6 micrograms of total RNA extracted from every sample. The ends were cut back, 6 bases at V and 5 bases at J, with 8 bases in the middle. The length of the CDR3 is 12 residues. Germline-derived CDR1 and CDR2 are WSHSY and SAAADI. A J-beta primer mix and a sample-barcoded 5' primer were used in a second PCR of roughly 6 to 11 cycles. Each cDNA was tagged by a template-switch adaptor containing 12 random nucleotides. TCRdb re-called the 5' RACE reads with MiXCR, one entry per CDR3 protein. The sample lists roughly 570,000 distinct CDR3 sequences; 27% were seen once. In the case of this clonotype: Antigen unknown.

This receptor was obtained from a woman aged 70-85 years in good health. The rearrangement uses TRBV10-2 and TRBJ2-1; weak D call: TRBD2 (6 bases). The specimen sequenced was blood. CDR3 coding DNA: TGCGCCAGCAGGGGACTCGACAATGAGCAGTTCTTC. It translates to CASRGLDNEQFF.